A selection of T cell receptor beta chains follows, all from one sample in a study of T cell repertoires in cytomegalovirus infection. Their antigen targets remain unknown. TCRdb reanalysed the reads using MiXCR and keeps one entry per CDR3 protein. The sample has around 900,000 distinct CDR3 sequences, roughly 30% seen once; the top ten hold 11% to 15%. Sequencing used cultured CD8+ T cells from PBMCs, obtained from culture after CMV antigen stimulation. These receptors came from a human donor in good health (CMV status not recorded). Some clones in this sample may be carry-over from other donors' samples. Each CDR3 is given without its conserved first and last residue.

cdr3_aa: ASSLVGGGAKNIQY
j_call: TRBJ2-4
v_call: TRBV28

cdr3_aa: ATSPGNTEAF
j_call: TRBJ1-1
v_call: TRBV19

cdr3_aa: ASSEAGTKKQKLF
j_call: TRBJ1-4
v_call: TRBV2

cdr3_aa: ASSSMGHLSAEGTDTEAF
j_call: TRBJ1-1
v_call: TRBV12-3/TRBV12-4

cdr3_aa: ASLRGTETTDTQY
j_call: TRBJ2-3
v_call: TRBV2

cdr3_aa: ANSFRGGYT
j_call: TRBJ1-2
v_call: TRBV5-4

cdr3_aa: ASSRGTPVYNEQF
j_call: TRBJ2-1
v_call: TRBV19

cdr3_aa: ASRGDRGTEAF
j_call: TRBJ1-1
v_call: TRBV12-3/TRBV12-4

cdr3_aa: ASSRTGVQETQY
j_call: TRBJ2-5
v_call: TRBV19

cdr3_aa: ASVRDSLRTGELF
j_call: TRBJ2-2
v_call: TRBV2

cdr3_aa: ASSFFGAGWGYT
j_call: TRBJ1-2
v_call: TRBV27

cdr3_aa: ASSDTGRSIDTQY
j_call: TRBJ2-3
v_call: TRBV2

cdr3_aa: ASSRIANGYT
j_call: TRBJ1-2
v_call: TRBV7-2

cdr3_aa: AISGWTSGGMNTGELF
j_call: TRBJ2-2
v_call: TRBV10-3

cdr3_aa: SVVPGTGYGYT
j_call: TRBJ1-2
v_call: TRBV29-1

cdr3_aa: ACASGGTLTDTQY
j_call: TRBJ2-3
v_call: TRBV27

cdr3_aa: ASRSWEGTSSYNEQF
j_call: TRBJ2-1
v_call: TRBV7-6

cdr3_aa: ASSFETNPAGELF
j_call: TRBJ2-2
v_call: TRBV6-1

cdr3_aa: ASSQVSRSQETQY
j_call: TRBJ2-5
v_call: TRBV4-1

cdr3_aa: ASNPPPRTNEKLF
j_call: TRBJ1-4
v_call: TRBV6-6

cdr3_aa: ASSLTPGGKVSYNSPLH
j_call: TRBJ1-6
v_call: TRBV6-1

cdr3_aa: ASSLGYWLSGANVLT
j_call: TRBJ2-6
v_call: TRBV5-4

cdr3_aa: ASSQDGWRTNYGYT
j_call: TRBJ1-2
v_call: TRBV4-3

cdr3_aa: AIREREQASGANVLT
j_call: TRBJ2-6
v_call: TRBV10-3

cdr3_aa: ASSLGTARNNEQF
j_call: TRBJ2-1
v_call: TRBV12-3/TRBV12-4

cdr3_aa: ASSQVKQGVQPQH
j_call: TRBJ1-5
v_call: TRBV4-2

cdr3_aa: ASSLFLQGGIRLQETQY
j_call: TRBJ2-5
v_call: TRBV7-4

cdr3_aa: ASSLTGAVKETQY
j_call: TRBJ2-5
v_call: TRBV7-2

cdr3_aa: ASSPKDKFYGYT
j_call: TRBJ1-2
v_call: TRBV18

cdr3_aa: ASSQVAGVANTGELF
j_call: TRBJ2-2
v_call: TRBV4-3

cdr3_aa: ASTPTGSGGDTQY
j_call: TRBJ2-3
v_call: TRBV27

cdr3_aa: ASTGGIREGGYT
j_call: TRBJ1-2
v_call: TRBV7-4

cdr3_aa: ASSIAGGPLGNEQF
j_call: TRBJ2-1
v_call: TRBV12-3/TRBV12-4

cdr3_aa: ASSPPRGRPDHTEAF
j_call: TRBJ1-1
v_call: TRBV7-2

cdr3_aa: ASSEGRGGNNEQF
j_call: TRBJ2-1
v_call: TRBV25-1

cdr3_aa: ASTLLQGPMNTEAF
j_call: TRBJ1-1
v_call: TRBV6-2/TRBV6-3

cdr3_aa: ASSMSTSYEQY
j_call: TRBJ2-7
v_call: TRBV19

cdr3_aa: ASSPSSGGNNEQF
j_call: TRBJ2-1
v_call: TRBV7-3

cdr3_aa: VSSTRQGPREQY
j_call: TRBJ2-7
v_call: TRBV7-6

cdr3_aa: ASSYYSGAETQY
j_call: TRBJ2-5
v_call: TRBV7-2

cdr3_aa: ASSDSRGAAGELF
j_call: TRBJ2-2
v_call: TRBV10-1

cdr3_aa: ASSPWTGGDTEAF
j_call: TRBJ1-1
v_call: TRBV6-1

cdr3_aa: ASSWGTGETSEAF
j_call: TRBJ1-1
v_call: TRBV5-1

cdr3_aa: ASSSRDSTNIQY
j_call: TRBJ2-4
v_call: TRBV12-3/TRBV12-4

cdr3_aa: ASSPGAGPGNTIY
j_call: TRBJ1-3
v_call: TRBV27

cdr3_aa: ASSQGEGSGELF
j_call: TRBJ2-2
v_call: TRBV4-3

cdr3_aa: ASSQARGLNQPQH
j_call: TRBJ1-5
v_call: TRBV4-2

cdr3_aa: ASSPPGVEKLF
j_call: TRBJ1-4
v_call: TRBV7-9

cdr3_aa: ASRWGGDTQY
j_call: TRBJ2-3
v_call: TRBV12-3/TRBV12-4

cdr3_aa: ASSDPGQGFGKLF
j_call: TRBJ1-4
v_call: TRBV2

cdr3_aa: ASSQDTGARGNSPLH
j_call: TRBJ1-6
v_call: TRBV14

cdr3_aa: ASSLTSGGLYEQY
j_call: TRBJ2-7
v_call: TRBV6-5

cdr3_aa: ASSKIDRVYDYT
j_call: TRBJ1-2
v_call: TRBV7-9

cdr3_aa: ASSLEADEKLF
j_call: TRBJ1-4
v_call: TRBV7-9

cdr3_aa: ASSTPLAGAFNEQF
j_call: TRBJ2-1
v_call: TRBV9

cdr3_aa: ASGDPDRGASYEQY
j_call: TRBJ2-7
v_call: TRBV12-5

cdr3_aa: ASRILQGTYEQY
j_call: TRBJ2-7
v_call: TRBV6-1

cdr3_aa: ASSHEQGAGNEQF
j_call: TRBJ2-1
v_call: TRBV4-1

cdr3_aa: ASSLALTSTEQF
j_call: TRBJ2-1
v_call: TRBV7-6